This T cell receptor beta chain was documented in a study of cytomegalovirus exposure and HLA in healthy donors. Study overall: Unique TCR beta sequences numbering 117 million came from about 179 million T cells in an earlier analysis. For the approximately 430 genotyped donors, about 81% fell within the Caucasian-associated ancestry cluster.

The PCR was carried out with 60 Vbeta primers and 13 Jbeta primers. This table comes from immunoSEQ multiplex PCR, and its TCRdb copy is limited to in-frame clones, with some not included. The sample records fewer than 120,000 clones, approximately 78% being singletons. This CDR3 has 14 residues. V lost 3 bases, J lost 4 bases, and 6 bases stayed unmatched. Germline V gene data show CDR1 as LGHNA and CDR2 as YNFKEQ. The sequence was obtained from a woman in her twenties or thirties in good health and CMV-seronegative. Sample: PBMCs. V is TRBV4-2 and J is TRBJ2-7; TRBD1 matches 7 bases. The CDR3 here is CASSHSDREYEQYF. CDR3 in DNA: TGTGCCAGCAGCCATTCCGACAGGGAGTACGAGCAGTACTTC.